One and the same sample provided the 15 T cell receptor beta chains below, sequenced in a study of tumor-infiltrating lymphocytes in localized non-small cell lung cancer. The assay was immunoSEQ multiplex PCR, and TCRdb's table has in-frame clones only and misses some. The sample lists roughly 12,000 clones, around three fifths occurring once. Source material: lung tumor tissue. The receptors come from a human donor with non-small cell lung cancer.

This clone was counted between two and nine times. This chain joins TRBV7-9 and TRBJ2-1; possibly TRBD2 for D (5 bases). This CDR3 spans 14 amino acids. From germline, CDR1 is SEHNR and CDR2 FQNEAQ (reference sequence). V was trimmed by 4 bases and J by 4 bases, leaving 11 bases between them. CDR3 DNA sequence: TGTGCCAGCAGCTATGGCGGCGGGTACAATGAGCAGTTCTTC. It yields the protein CASSYGGGYNEQFF.

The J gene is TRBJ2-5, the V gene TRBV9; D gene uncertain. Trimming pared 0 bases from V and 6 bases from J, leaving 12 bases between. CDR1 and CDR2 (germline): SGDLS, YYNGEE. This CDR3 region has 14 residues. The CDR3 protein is CASSVGLGSKTQYF. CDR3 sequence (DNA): TGTGCCAGCAGCGTAGGTCTGGGGTCGAAGACCCAGTACTTC.

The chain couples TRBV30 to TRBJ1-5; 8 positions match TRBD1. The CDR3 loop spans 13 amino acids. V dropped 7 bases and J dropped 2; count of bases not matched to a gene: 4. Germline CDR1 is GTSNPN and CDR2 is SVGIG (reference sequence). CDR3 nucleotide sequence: TGTGCCTACGACAGGGGAGGCAATCAGCCCCAGCATTTT. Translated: CAYDRGGNQPQHF.

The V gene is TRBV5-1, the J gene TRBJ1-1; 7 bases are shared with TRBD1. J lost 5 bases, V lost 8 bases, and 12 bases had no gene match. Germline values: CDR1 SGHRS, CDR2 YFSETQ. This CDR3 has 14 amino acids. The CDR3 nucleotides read TGCGCCAGTAGCCTTGTAGGGGGCAAAACTGAAGCTTTCTTT. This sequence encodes CASSLVGGKTEAFF.

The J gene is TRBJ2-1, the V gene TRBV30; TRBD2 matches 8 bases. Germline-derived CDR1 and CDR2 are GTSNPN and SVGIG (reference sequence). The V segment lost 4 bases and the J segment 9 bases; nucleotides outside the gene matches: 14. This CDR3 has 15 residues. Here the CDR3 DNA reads TGTGCCTGGACAACGGGAGGGTCTGTCTGGAGTGAGCAGTTCTTC. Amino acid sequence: CAWTTGGSVWSEQFF.

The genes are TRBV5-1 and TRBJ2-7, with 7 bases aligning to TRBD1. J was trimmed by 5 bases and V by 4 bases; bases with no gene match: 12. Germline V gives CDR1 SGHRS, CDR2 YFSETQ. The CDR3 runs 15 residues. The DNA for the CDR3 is TGCGCCAGCAGCCCCTCAACAGGGGTGAGGAACGAGCAGTACTTC. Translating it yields CASSPSTGVRNEQYF.

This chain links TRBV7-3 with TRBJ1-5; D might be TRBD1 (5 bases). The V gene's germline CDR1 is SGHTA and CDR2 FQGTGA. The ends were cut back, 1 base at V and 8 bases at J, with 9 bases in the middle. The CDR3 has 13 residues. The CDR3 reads CASSLSLGEPQHF. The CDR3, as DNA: TGTGCCAGCAGCTTAAGCTTGGGGGAGCCCCAGCATTTT.

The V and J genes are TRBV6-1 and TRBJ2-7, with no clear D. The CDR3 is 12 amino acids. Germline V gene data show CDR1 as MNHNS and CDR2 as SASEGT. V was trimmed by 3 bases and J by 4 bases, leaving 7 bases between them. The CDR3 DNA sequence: TGTGCCAGCAGTGACTACACATACGAGCAGTACTTC. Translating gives CASSDYTYEQYF.

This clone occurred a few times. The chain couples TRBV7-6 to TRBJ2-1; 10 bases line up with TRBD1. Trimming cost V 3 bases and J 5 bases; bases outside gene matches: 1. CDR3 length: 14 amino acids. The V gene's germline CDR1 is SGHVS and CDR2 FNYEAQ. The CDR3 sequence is CASSLGTGDNEQFF. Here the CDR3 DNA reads TGTGCCAGCAGCTTGGGGACAGGGGACAATGAGCAGTTCTTC.

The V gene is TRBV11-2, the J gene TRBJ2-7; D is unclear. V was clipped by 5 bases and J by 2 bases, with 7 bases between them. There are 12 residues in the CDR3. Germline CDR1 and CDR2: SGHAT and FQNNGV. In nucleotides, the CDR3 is TGTGCCAGCAGCATACAGCCCTACGAGCAGTACTTC. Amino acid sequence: CASSIQPYEQYF.

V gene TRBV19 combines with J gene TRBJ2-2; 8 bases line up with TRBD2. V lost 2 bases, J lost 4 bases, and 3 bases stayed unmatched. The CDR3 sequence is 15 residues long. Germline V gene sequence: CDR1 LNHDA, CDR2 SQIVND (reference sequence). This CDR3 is CASSISGGSTGELFF. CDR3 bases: TGTGCCAGTAGTATAAGCGGGGGAAGCACCGGGGAGCTGTTTTTT.

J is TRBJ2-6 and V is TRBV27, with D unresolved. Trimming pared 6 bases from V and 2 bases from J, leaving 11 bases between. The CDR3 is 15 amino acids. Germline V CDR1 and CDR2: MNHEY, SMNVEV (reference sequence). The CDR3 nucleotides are TGTGCCAGCAGCCACGGCGCCCCTGGGGCCAACGTCCTGACTTTC. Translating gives CASSHGAPGANVLTF.

CDR3 loop: CASSLGEGLRIDNEQFF. The CDR3 nucleotides are TGTGCCAGCAGCTTAGGCGAGGGACTACGTATCGACAATGAGCAGTTCTTC. The chain recombines TRBV7-2 with TRBJ2-1; 7 bases fit TRBD2. This CDR3 is built from 17 residues. Losses at the gene ends were 1 base for V and 5 bases for J; bases not matched to a gene: 11. Germline lookup yields CDR1 SGHTA and CDR2 FQGNSA.

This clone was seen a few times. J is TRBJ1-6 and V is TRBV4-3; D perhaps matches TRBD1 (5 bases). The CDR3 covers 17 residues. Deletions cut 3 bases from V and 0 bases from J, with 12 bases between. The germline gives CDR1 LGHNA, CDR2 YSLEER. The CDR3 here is CASSHIKGSSYNSPLHF. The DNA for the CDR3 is TGCGCCAGCAGCCACATCAAGGGGAGCTCCTATAATTCACCCCTCCACTTT.

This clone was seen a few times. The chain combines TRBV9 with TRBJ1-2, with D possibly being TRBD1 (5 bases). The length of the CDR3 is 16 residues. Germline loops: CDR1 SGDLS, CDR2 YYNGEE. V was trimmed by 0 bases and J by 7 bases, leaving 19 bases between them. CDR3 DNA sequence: TGTGCCAGCAGCGTAGATAATTTTGGGACGAGGGGTGGCTACACCTTC. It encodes CASSVDNFGTRGGYTF. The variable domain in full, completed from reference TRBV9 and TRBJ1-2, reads DSGVTQTPKHLITATGQRVTLRCSPRSGDLSVYWYQQSLDQGLQFLIQYYNGEERAKGNILERFSAQQFPDLHSELNLSSLELGDSALYFCASSVDNFGTRGGYTFGSGTRLTVV.